One sample yielded the 21 T cell receptor beta chains listed below, sequenced in a study of cytomegalovirus exposure and HLA in healthy donors. Primers for the PCR totalled 60 Vbeta and 13 Jbeta. Assay used: immunoSEQ multiplex PCR; TCRdb lists only in-frame clones, some missing. The table shows approximately 160,000 clones, with under 70% occurring only once. The sequencing input was PBMCs. These receptors all stem from a woman between 35 and 50 years old in good health and CMV-seropositive.

The rearrangement uses TRBV4-3 and TRBJ2-1, with D perhaps TRBD2 (6 bases). V lost 3 bases and J 6 bases, leaving 15 bases between the germline ends. The CDR3 totals 15 residues. From germline, CDR1 is LGHNA and CDR2 YSLEER. For the CDR3, the DNA is TGCGCCAGCAGCCAGGCCGCGGGGTATCTCAATGAGCAGTTCTTC. Protein sequence: CASSQAAGYLNEQFF.

The chain combines TRBV28 with TRBJ2-7; 10 bases are a match to TRBD2. In germline, CDR1 is MDHEN, CDR2 SYDVKM. The CDR3 is 16 amino acids. V lost 4 bases to trimming and J lost 2 bases; unmatched junction nucleotides: 8. In nucleotides, the CDR3 is TGTGCCAGCAGTTGGGGGGGGACTAGCGATACCTACGAGCAGTACTTC. This translates into CASSWGGTSDTYEQYF.

The chain employs TRBV19 and TRBJ2-1; D might be TRBD1 (6 bases). Looked up from germline, CDR1 is LNHDA and CDR2 is SQIVND (reference sequence). The length of the CDR3 is 18 residues. The V and J ends lost 4 bases and 6 bases respectively, with 25 bases between them. As DNA, the CDR3 is TGTGCCAGTAGTACGATACGACAGACAGGCTTCGAGGGCAATGAGCAGTTCTTC. It specifies CASSTIRQTGFEGNEQFF.

With respect to this clone: A read error may produce the germline difference seen at one junction end. The J gene is TRBJ1-6, the V gene TRBV5-6; possibly TRBD1 for D (5 bases). CDR3 length equals 15 residues. CDR1 and CDR2 from the germline V gene are SGHDT and YYEEEE. The CDR3 region has the DNA TGTGCCAGCAGCTTGGGGCAGGGCGGGAATTCACCCCTCAACTTT. It encodes CASSLGQGGNSPLNF.

V and J are TRBV4-1 and TRBJ1-2; no firm D call. From germline, CDR1 is MGHRA and CDR2 YSYEKL. V lost 1 base and J 5 bases, leaving 11 bases between the germline ends. The CDR3 loop spans 14 amino acids. CDR3 coding DNA: TGCGCCAGCAGCCAAGTCCGGGATTCGTATGGCTACACCTTC. Translated: CASSQVRDSYGYTF.

The CDR3 is CASSRLEGAGIGSPLHF. The CDR3 DNA is TGTGCCAGCAGCCGATTGGAGGGCGCCGGCATTGGATCACCCCTCCACTTT. The chain joins TRBV5-4 to TRBJ1-6, with no clear D. The germline V and J ends were trimmed by 4 bases and 10 bases, with 24 bases remaining between them. The length of the CDR3 is 17 residues. Germline V gene lookup returns CDR1 SGHNT and CDR2 YYREEE (reference sequence).

V gene TRBV7-2 combines with J gene TRBJ2-1, with D hard to call. Germline lookup yields CDR1 SGHTA and CDR2 FQGNSA. This CDR3 is built from 16 residues. V was pared by 1 base and J by 0 bases, with 10 bases between. The CDR3 DNA sequence: TGTGCCAGCAGCTTAGTTTACACGGGCTCCTACAATGAGCAGTTCTTC. It codes for CASSLVYTGSYNEQFF.

The rearrangement links TRBV27 to TRBJ1-5, with 7 bases that match TRBD1. Trimming removed 6 bases from V and 7 bases from J; junction bases left unmatched: 12. The germline V gene has CDR1 MNHEY and CDR2 SMNVEV (reference sequence). The CDR3 consists of 15 residues. CDR3 in DNA: TGTGCCAGCAGCCCCAAAACAGGGGTTCCACAGCCCCAGCATTTT. Its translation is CASSPKTGVPQPQHF.

In this sample, this clone turned up a few times. The V gene is TRBV5-4, the J gene TRBJ1-2; the D gene is possibly TRBD1 (5 bases). Trimming took off 0 bases at V and 4 bases at J, with 13 bases between the two ends. This CDR3 is 15 amino acids long. Per germline, CDR1 SGHNT and CDR2 YYREEE (reference sequence). The CDR3 coding sequence is TGTGCCAGCAGCTTGGCCGGGACGGGACTCTATGGCTACACCTTC. Translated, it gives CASSLAGTGLYGYTF.

CDR3 in DNA: TGTGCCAGCAGTATACTAGCGGGGAACAATGAGCAGTTCTTC. This encodes CASSILAGNNEQFF. This chain connects TRBV27 to TRBJ2-1, with 10 bases identical to TRBD2. V trimming: 5 bases; J trimming: 5 bases; junction bases outside the gene matches: 3. Germline CDR1 MNHEY, CDR2 SMNVEV (reference sequence). CDR3 length: 14 amino acids.

The chain is built from TRBV5-1 and TRBJ1-6; the D gene is possibly TRBD1 (6 bases). Between the trimmed V and J ends, which lost 0 bases and 9 bases, there was a span of 16 bases. The V gene's germline CDR1 is SGHRS and CDR2 YFSETQ. This CDR3 has 16 amino acids. This chain's CDR3 is CASSLDQGPPISPLHF. The DNA of the CDR3 is TGCGCCAGCAGCTTGGATCAGGGGCCACCTATTTCACCCCTCCACTTT. Full variable domain (rest looked up from reference TRBV5-1 and TRBJ1-6): KAGVTQTPRYLIKTRGQQVTLSCSPISGHRSVSWYQQTPGQGLQFLFEYFSETQRNKGNFPGRFSGRQFSNSRSEMNVSTLELGDSALYLCASSLDQGPPISPLHFGNGTRLTVT.

The V call is TRBV9, the J call TRBJ2-2; 9 nucleotides match TRBD2. Trimming took 0 bases from V and 6 from J; bases not matched to a gene: 6. There are 16 residues in the CDR3. CDR1 SGDLS and CDR2 YYNGEE come from the germline V gene. CDR3 nucleotide sequence: TGTGCCAGCAGCGTAGCGCTAGCGGGAAGTCCCGGGGAGCTGTTTTTT. Protein product: CASSVALAGSPGELFF.

CDR3 region: CASSKRASGGGSYNEQFF. The CDR3 DNA reads as TGTGCCAGCAGTAAAAGGGCTAGCGGGGGGGGCTCCTACAATGAGCAGTTCTTC. V usage is TRBV2 and J usage is TRBJ2-1; 12 bases are a match to TRBD2. Trimming removed 5 bases from V and 0 bases from J; junction bases left unmatched: 8. The CDR3 covers 18 residues. Germline CDR1 and CDR2: SNHLY and FYNNEI. The whole variable domain, filled in from reference TRBV2 and TRBJ2-1, reads EPEVTQTPSHQVTQMGQEVILRCVPISNHLYFYWYRQILGQKVEFLVSFYNNEISEKSEIFDDQFSVERPDGSNFTLKIRSTKLEDSAMYFCASSKRASGGGSYNEQFFGPGTRLTVL.

The chain recombines TRBV5-5 with TRBJ2-7; D unclear. The germline V gene has CDR1 SGHKS and CDR2 YYEKEE (reference sequence). This CDR3 is built from 13 residues. Deletions cut 4 bases from V and 0 bases from J, with 8 bases between. In DNA form, the CDR3 reads TGTGCCAGCAGCCCGCTTAGCTCCTACGAGCAGTACTTC. Translating it yields CASSPLSSYEQYF.

This clone was found a few times. The CDR3 spells CASGRWGRNQPQHF. The CDR3, as DNA: TGTGCTAGTGGCCGTTGGGGGCGCAATCAGCCCCAGCATTTT. This sequence joins TRBV12-5 and TRBJ1-5; perhaps TRBD1 as D (6 bases). From germline, CDR1 is LGHNT and CDR2 FRNRAP. CDR3 size: 14 residues. Trimming took 6 bases from V and 2 from J, leaving 11 bases between them.

This rearrangement joins TRBV9 to TRBJ2-5; 8 nucleotides line up with TRBD2. The germline CDR1 and CDR2 sequences are SGDLS and YYNGEE. The trim removed 0 bases at V and 5 bases at J, leaving 6 bases unmatched. This CDR3 contains 15 residues. In DNA, the CDR3 is TGTGCCAGCAGCGTAGCAGGTCTAGCGGGTGAGACCCAGTACTTC. Translation: CASSVAGLAGETQYF.

The chain joins TRBV9 to TRBJ2-1; 12 nucleotides match TRBD2. This CDR3 is built from 18 residues. The trim removed 4 bases at V and 8 bases at J, leaving 16 bases unmatched. Germline loops: CDR1 SGDLS, CDR2 YYNGEE. The CDR3 DNA reads TGTGCCAGCAGCCCCCGGACTAGCGGGATCTCCACCGGCGATGAGCAGTTCTTC. Translation gives CASSPRTSGISTGDEQFF.

The chain joins TRBV28 to TRBJ2-3; 11 nucleotides agree with TRBD1. Germline CDR1 reads MDHEN; CDR2 reads SYDVKM. Germline trimming cut 7 bases from V and 6 bases from J; bases unmatched to any gene: 9. The CDR3 spans 15 residues. This CDR3 reads CASTEPGQGVDTQYF. The CDR3 nucleotides read TGTGCCAGCACGGAACCGGGACAGGGGGTGGATACGCAGTATTTT.

The V gene is TRBV5-1, the J gene TRBJ2-7; weak D call: TRBD1 (6 bases). There are 12 residues in the CDR3. V was pared by 3 bases and J by 4 bases, with 8 bases between. Looked up from germline, CDR1 is SGHRS and CDR2 is YFSETQ. CDR3 residues: CASSYTGYEQYF. For the CDR3, the DNA is TGCGCCAGCAGCTATACAGGGTACGAGCAGTACTTC.

This clone showed up just once. V usage is TRBV14 and J usage is TRBJ2-4, with a tentative D call TRBD2 (5 bases). Trimming pared 4 bases from V and 9 bases from J, leaving 16 bases between. The CDR3 length is 14 residues. CDR1 and CDR2 from the germline V gene are SGHDN and FVKESK. The CDR3 DNA sequence: TGTGCCAGCAGCCCAGAGGCAGGAGGAGGCATTCAGTACTTC. Its translation: CASSPEAGGGIQYF. Based on the CDR3 plus reference TRBV14 and TRBJ2-4, the full variable domain is EAGVTQFPSHSVIEKGQTVTLRCDPISGHDNLYWYRRVMGKEIKFLLHFVKESKQDESGMPNNRFLAERTGGTYSTLKVQPAELEDSGVYFCASSPEAGGGIQYFGAGTRLSVL.

This chain joins TRBV7-6 and TRBJ2-1; D not certain. The germline V and J ends were trimmed by 4 bases and 6 bases, with 16 bases remaining between them. Germline CDR1 and CDR2: SGHVS and FNYEAQ. CDR3 size: 15 residues. The CDR3 region is CASSSSQRPLNEQFF. CDR3 coding DNA: TGTGCCAGCAGCTCAAGTCAGAGGCCCCTCAATGAGCAGTTCTTC.